The 16 T cell receptor beta chains below all came from one sample that was sequenced in a study of T cell responses to AZD1222 COVID-19 vaccine. Repertoires were generated with immunoSEQ multiplex PCR, while TCRdb's copy carries only in-frame clones and drops some. The data contain 65,000 to 75,000 clones, approximately 81% of them seen just once; the ten biggest clones take up approximately 22%. The input for sequencing was peripheral blood, taken on day 0 of AZD1222 vaccination. Receptor source: an adult in good health.

The gene calls are TRBV6-5 and TRBJ2-7; tentative D call: TRBD2 (5 bases). CDR1 and CDR2 (germline): MNHEY, SVGAGI. The CDR3 covers 16 residues. The V end lost 4 bases, the J end lost 4 bases, and 20 bases lay between the germline ends. In nucleotides, the CDR3 is TGTGCCAGCAGTTTATACGGAGGCCTCTACGAGTACGAGCAGTACTTC. This codes for CASSLYGGLYEYEQYF.

The CDR3 spells CASSPSSYEQYF. The CDR3 DNA follows: TGTGCCAGCTCTCCGAGCTCCTACGAGCAGTACTTC. This chain joins TRBV7-9 and TRBJ2-7; D unclear. The germline V gene encodes CDR1 SEHNR and CDR2 FQNEAQ (reference sequence). This CDR3 has 12 residues. Trimming took 8 bases from V and 0 from J, leaving 8 bases between them.

The CDR3 sequence is CSVEGGPTYEQYF. CDR3 sequence (DNA): TGCAGCGTTGAGGGGGGACCCACCTACGAGCAGTACTTC. The genes are TRBV29-1 and TRBJ2-7; tentative D call: TRBD2 (6 bases). The germline V gene encodes CDR1 SQVTM and CDR2 ANQGSEA. This CDR3 region has 13 residues. V was clipped by 3 bases and J by 2 bases, with 11 bases between them.

The rearrangement uses TRBV6-6 and TRBJ2-1; 7 bases line up with TRBD2. The CDR3 consists of 15 residues. V lost 6 bases, J lost 7 bases, and 12 bases stayed unmatched. Germline lookup yields CDR1 MNHNY and CDR2 SVGAGI (reference sequence). The CDR3 sequence: CASSPSGGFLNEQFF. CDR3 nucleotides: TGTGCCAGCAGCCCTAGCGGAGGGTTTTTGAATGAGCAGTTCTTC.

V is TRBV5-4 and J is TRBJ2-7, with D possibly being TRBD1 or TRBD2 (5 bases each). Per the germline V gene, CDR1 is SGHNT and CDR2 is YYREEE (reference sequence). Between the trimmed V and J ends, which lost 3 bases and 0 bases, there was a span of 13 bases. CDR3 length: 15 residues. CDR3 protein: CASSSGTDISYEQYF. Written as DNA, the CDR3 is TGTGCCAGCAGCTCCGGGACCGACATCTCCTACGAGCAGTACTTC.

This clone came up a few times. CDR3 sequence (DNA): TGTGCCAGCAGCCAAGAGTTTGCGTTTAATGAAAAACTGTTTTTT. It codes for CASSQEFAFNEKLFF. The J gene is TRBJ1-4, the V gene TRBV14; no clear D gene. The V and J ends lost 0 bases and 4 bases respectively, with 9 bases between them. The CDR3 runs 15 residues. Looked up from germline, CDR1 is SGHDN and CDR2 is FVKESK.

The chain couples TRBV30 to TRBJ1-6; possible D gene TRBD1, 5 bases. Trimming pared 2 bases from V and 7 bases from J, leaving 12 bases between. Germline V gives CDR1 GTSNPN, CDR2 SVGIG (reference sequence). The CDR3 sequence is 14 residues long. In DNA form, the CDR3 reads TGTGCCTGGAGTTTTCGGACACTGAATTCACCCCTCCACTTT. Its protein product is CAWSFRTLNSPLHF.

The gene calls are TRBV28 and TRBJ2-3; possibly TRBD1 for D (5 bases). The CDR3 runs to 13 residues. V dropped 6 bases and J dropped 1 base, with 8 bases sitting between them. From germline, CDR1 is MDHEN and CDR2 SYDVKM. The CDR3 DNA reads as TGTGCCAGCAGCGTCAGGGGCACAGATACGCAGTATTTT. Its protein is CASSVRGTDTQYF.

The chain uses TRBV3-1 (or the pseudogene TRBV3-2) and TRBJ1-5, with D perhaps matching TRBD1 (5 bases). Trimming shortened V by 6 bases and J by 0 bases, and 9 bases separated the two germline ends. Germline V gives CDR1 LGHDT, CDR2 YNNKEL (reference sequence). The CDR3 sequence is 14 residues long. This chain's CDR3 is CASSGGGSNQPQHF. In DNA, the CDR3 is TGTGCCAGCAGTGGGGGGGGTAGCAATCAGCCCCAGCATTTT.

The chain has TRBV6-5 and TRBJ2-1, with D possibly TRBD2 on 5 matching bases. The germline gives CDR1 MNHEY, CDR2 SVGAGI. V lost 3 bases and J lost 6, with 9 bases in between. The length of the CDR3 is 13 residues. Here the CDR3 reads CASSYLRANEQFF. Here the CDR3 DNA reads TGTGCCAGCAGTTATTTGCGGGCCAATGAGCAGTTCTTC.

The V gene is TRBV7-3, the J gene TRBJ2-3; D is unresolved. The germline CDR1 and CDR2 sequences are SGHTA and FQGTGA. Trimming stripped 2 bases from V and 0 bases from J, with 9 bases between. The CDR3 has 15 amino acids. In DNA, the CDR3 is TGTGCCAGCAGCTTACAACAATCTAGCACAGATACGCAGTATTTT. This sequence encodes CASSLQQSSTDTQYF. The whole variable domain, remainder taken from reference TRBV7-3 and TRBJ2-3, is GAGVSQTPSNKVTEKGKYVELRCDPISGHTALYWYRQSLGQGPEFLIYFQGTGAADDSGLPNDRFFAVRPEGSVSTLKIQRTERGDSAVYLCASSLQQSSTDTQYFGPGTRLTVL.

CDR3 sequence: CASSVVTGVGYTF. CDR3 nucleotide sequence: TGTGCCAGCAGCGTAGTGACAGGGGTTGGCTACACCTTC. This chain connects TRBV9 to TRBJ1-2; 8 bases are shared with TRBD1. This CDR3 contains 13 residues. Unmatched junction bases numbered 2, after V lost 0 bases and J lost 7 bases. Germline V gives CDR1 SGDLS, CDR2 YYNGEE.

The rearrangement joins TRBV15 to TRBJ1-1; 7 bases line up with TRBD1. The junction had 5 bases not matched to a gene; V was cut back by 0 bases and J by 4 bases. The germline V gene encodes CDR1 LNHNV and CDR2 YYDKDF (reference sequence). The length of the CDR3 is 15 residues. The CDR3 DNA follows: TGTGCCACCAGCAGAGATCCGACAGGGCGCACTGAAGCTTTCTTT. Amino acids: CATSRDPTGRTEAFF.

This chain connects TRBV9 to TRBJ2-2; maybe TRBD2 (5 bases). Germline assignment: CDR1 SGDLS and CDR2 YYNGEE. The ends were cut back, 0 bases at V and 4 bases at J, with 13 bases in the middle. The CDR3 covers 16 residues. CDR3 in amino acids: CASSVGRSISTGELFF. For the CDR3, the DNA is TGTGCCAGCAGCGTAGGGAGGTCTATCTCCACCGGGGAGCTGTTTTTT.

This chain uses TRBV12-3 or TRBV12-4 with TRBJ1-1; D is uncertain. The ends were cut back, 8 bases at V and 10 bases at J, with 17 bases in the middle. The CDR3 totals 12 residues. The CDR3 DNA follows: TGTGCCAGCCGCGGACCGGGGAGGGTAGCTTTCTTT. Amino acids: CASRGPGRVAFF.

The chain is built from TRBV11-2 and TRBJ1-3; D is unclear. Trimming took 7 bases from V and 0 from J, leaving 16 bases between them. Germline values: CDR1 SGHAT, CDR2 FQNNGV. The CDR3 covers 16 residues. CDR3: CASTPTWHRSGNTIYF. Here the CDR3 DNA reads TGTGCCAGCACCCCAACGTGGCACCGCTCTGGAAACACCATATATTTT.